This T cell receptor (beta chain) appears in the sequencing data of a study of T cell changes during pregnancy in multiple sclerosis. Some clones are missing from TCRdb's copy, which holds only in-frame ones; the method was immunoSEQ multiplex PCR. Of tens of thousands of clones in the sample, around 92% were seen once. The CDR3 runs 16 residues. The junction had 10 bases not matched to a gene; V was cut back by 3 bases and J by 3 bases. The germline V gene encodes CDR1 SGHRS and CDR2 YFSETQ. The chain links TRBV5-1 to TRBJ1-1, with TRBD1 identical over 8 bases. This TCR was sampled from a female donor in good health, enrolled as a control in a pregnancy study. The sample in question was peripheral blood, obtained in the third trimester of pregnancy. CDR3 sequence reads: CASSYRQGYWDTEAFF. For the CDR3, the DNA is TGCGCCAGCAGCTATCGACAGGGGTATTGGGACACTGAAGCTTTCTTT.